The text below deals with one TCR beta chain. Antigen specificity is unknown. This CDR3 comprises 15 residues. Trimming left V 4 bases short and J 8 bases short, with 20 bases between. Per germline, CDR1 MNHNY and CDR2 SVGAGI (reference sequence). Assay execution proceeded at the deep level. TCRdb's table, derived via immunoSEQ multiplex PCR, lists solely in-frame clones and lacks some. The table includes over 950,000 clones, 77% detected once. The data were taken from a study of shared clonotypes between healthy human individuals. Study outcomes and limitations: Donors were few, which limited the genetic and exposure-history diversity represented. All-four-donor shared clonotypes had higher generation probabilities than non-shared clonotypes did. Sharing across four donors was seen in 5% to 5.5% of naive CD4 clonotypes.

Source material: memory CD4+ T cells from PBMCs. Subset here: CD45RA-negative fraction. The J gene is TRBJ1-1, the V gene TRBV6-6, with a weak D call TRBD1 (5 bases). The receptor comes from a man aged 18-30 years in good health. Some clones in this sample may be carry-over from other donors' samples. The CDR3 spells CASSLPHRMGVEAFF. In DNA form, the CDR3 reads TGTGCCAGCAGTTTACCCCATCGGATGGGGGTAGAAGCTTTCTTT.